These 28 T cell receptor beta chains were all obtained from the same sample, sequenced in a study of shared clonotypes between healthy human individuals. TCRdb's table, derived via immunoSEQ multiplex PCR, lists solely in-frame clones and lacks some. The repertoire holds roughly 2,300,000 clones, with approximately 90% as singletons. Sequencing input: naive CD4+ T cells from PBMCs. Subset specified: CD45RA+ positively selected. The receptors shown here come from a man in his late teens or twenties in good health. Some clones in this sample may be carry-over from other donors' samples.

The chain carries TRBV5-1 and TRBJ2-5; D gene uncertain. Germline CDR1 is SGHRS and CDR2 is YFSETQ. The CDR3 is made up of 16 amino acids. The germline V and J ends were trimmed by 0 bases and 4 bases, with 16 bases remaining between them. The CDR3 DNA reads as TGCGCCAGCAGCTTGGGCGGTCCCCTCACCGGAGAGACCCAGTACTTC. It yields the protein CASSLGGPLTGETQYF.

The genes are TRBV21-1 and TRBJ1-1; no check of the table's D call, TRBD1, against the DNA was made. TRBV21-1 is recorded as a pseudogene. The CDR3 has 16 residues. The CDR3 sequence is CASKLYRQIMNTEAFF. DNA for the CDR3: TGTGCCAGCAAACTCTACCGACAGATAATGAACACTGAAGCTTTCTTT.

This clone was picked up one time. V and J are TRBV7-8 and TRBJ1-5; D perhaps matches TRBD1 (5 bases). The germline CDR1 and CDR2 sequences are SGHVS and FQNEAQ. V was pared by 3 bases and J by 1 base, with 13 bases between. The CDR3 is made up of 16 amino acids. The chain's CDR3 is CASSLEGQTSNQPQHF. CDR3 nucleotide sequence: TGTGCCAGCAGCTTGGAGGGGCAAACGAGCAATCAGCCCCAGCATTTT.

The chain joins TRBV2 to TRBJ2-3; a possible D gene is TRBD1 (5 bases). V was trimmed by 4 bases and J by 0 bases, leaving 11 bases between them. The CDR3 runs to 15 residues. Germline CDR1 SNHLY, CDR2 FYNNEI. The CDR3 sequence is CASSGKTASTDTQYF. CDR3 sequence (DNA): TGTGCCAGCAGTGGTAAGACAGCTAGCACAGATACGCAGTATTTT.

A word on this clone: The junction differs from germline at one of its ends, possibly a read error. The gene calls are TRBV5-1 and TRBJ2-3; weak D call: TRBD1 (5 bases). CDR1 SGHRS and CDR2 YFSETQ come from the germline V gene. The CDR3 loop spans 15 amino acids. The CDR3 sequence is CASSLVQGSRDTQYF. The CDR3 DNA reads as TGCGCCAGCAGCTTGGTTCAGGGAAGCAGAGATACGCAGTATTTT.

Points on this clone: This CDR3 is also generated by other DNA sequences in the sample. V usage is TRBV5-5 and J usage is TRBJ2-5; D unresolved. The germline gives CDR1 SGHKS, CDR2 YYEKEE (reference sequence). CDR3 length: 14 amino acids. The V gene lost 4 bases and the J gene lost 0 bases, with 10 bases spanning the gap. The CDR3 nucleotides read TGTGCCAGCAGCCTTGGAACCAACCAAGAGACCCAGTACTTC. Translated, it gives CASSLGTNQETQYF.

The V gene is TRBV19, the J gene TRBJ2-1; D possibly matches TRBD1 or TRBD2 (5 bases each). Germline loops: CDR1 LNHDA, CDR2 SQIVND (reference sequence). Trimming shortened V by 4 bases and J by 5 bases, and 15 bases separated the two germline ends. The CDR3 covers 15 residues. In DNA, the CDR3 is TGTGCCAGTAGTACAACCGGGACGGTCCACAATGAGCAGTTCTTC. This codes for CASSTTGTVHNEQFF.

This clone was detected only once. The gene calls are TRBV5-4 and TRBJ2-7; 9 nucleotides line up with TRBD2. The V gene's germline CDR1 is SGHNT and CDR2 YYREEE (reference sequence). The CDR3 is 14 residues long. V shed 4 bases, J shed 4 bases, and the junction held 6 bases outside the gene matches. In nucleotides, the CDR3 is TGTGCCAGCAGCCCCGGGACTAGCAGGTACGAGCAGTACTTC. This translates into CASSPGTSRYEQYF. Based on the CDR3 plus reference TRBV5-4 and TRBJ2-7, the full variable domain is ETGVTQSPTHLIKTRGQQVTLRCSSQSGHNTVSWYQQALGQGPQFIFQYYREEENGRGNFPPRFSGLQFPNYSSELNVNALELDDSALYLCASSPGTSRYEQYFGPGTRLTVT.

The rearrangement joins TRBV10-3 to TRBJ2-1, with D uncertain. The CDR3 spans 15 residues. Germline V gene lookup returns CDR1 ENHRY and CDR2 SYGVKD. V lost 3 bases, J lost 0 bases, and 9 bases lay in between. The CDR3 sequence: CAISDLVSSYNEQFF. CDR3 DNA sequence: TGTGCCATCAGTGACTTAGTGAGCTCCTACAATGAGCAGTTCTTC.

In this sample, this clone turned up a few times. The J gene is TRBJ1-1, the V gene TRBV5-1; no reliable D call. The CDR3 has 14 residues. The germline V and J ends were trimmed by 4 bases and 0 bases, with 10 bases remaining between them. Germline V gives CDR1 SGHRS, CDR2 YFSETQ. In nucleotides, the CDR3 is TGCGCCAGCAGCCTACACACACTGAACACTGAAGCTTTCTTT. This codes for CASSLHTLNTEAFF. The whole variable domain, filled in from reference TRBV5-1 and TRBJ1-1, reads KAGVTQTPRYLIKTRGQQVTLSCSPISGHRSVSWYQQTPGQGLQFLFEYFSETQRNKGNFPGRFSGRQFSNSRSEMNVSTLELGDSALYLCASSLHTLNTEAFFGQGTRLTVV.

The rearrangement links TRBV7-9 to TRBJ2-1; 8 bases fit TRBD2. This CDR3 region has 15 residues. Germline V gene sequence: CDR1 SEHNR, CDR2 FQNEAQ (reference sequence). With 0 bases clipped from V and 9 bases from J, the junction kept 7 bases outside the gene matches. The CDR3 here is CASSLATGGPGEQFF. The CDR3 coding sequence is TGTGCCAGCAGCTTAGCGACGGGAGGGCCGGGTGAGCAGTTCTTC.

The V gene is TRBV7-2, the J gene TRBJ1-2; D remains unclear. This CDR3 is built from 15 residues. Germline V gene sequence: CDR1 SGHTA, CDR2 FQGNSA. Trimming took off 5 bases at V and 5 bases at J, with 18 bases between the two ends. The chain's CDR3 is CASSPTGARLYGYTF. The CDR3 DNA sequence: TGTGCCAGCAGCCCGACGGGCGCACGACTGTATGGCTACACCTTC. The variable domain in full, with the rest retrieved from reference TRBV7-2 and TRBJ1-2, is GAGVSQSPSNKVTEKGKDVELRCDPISGHTALYWYRQSLGQGLEFLIYFQGNSAPDKSGLPSDRFSAERTGGSVSTLTIQRTQQEDSAVYLCASSPTGARLYGYTFGSGTRLTVV.

Worth noting for this clone: Other DNA sequences in this specimen translate into the identical CDR3. V is TRBV9 and J is TRBJ2-1; the match to TRBD2 covers 10 bases. This CDR3 has 15 residues. Trimming at V came to 0 bases and at J to 6 bases, leaving 3 bases not matched to a gene. Germline lookup yields CDR1 SGDLS and CDR2 YYNGEE. The CDR3: CASSVDPSGSNEQFF. The CDR3, as DNA: TGTGCCAGCAGCGTAGATCCTAGCGGGAGCAATGAGCAGTTCTTC.

This sequence joins TRBV19 and TRBJ2-1; 7 nucleotides line up with TRBD1. V was pared by 3 bases and J by 2 bases, with 4 bases of the junction left unmatched. Germline CDR1 reads LNHDA; CDR2 reads SQIVND (reference sequence). The CDR3 is 15 amino acids. CDR3 DNA: TGTGCCAGTAGTATGGGGGACAGACCCTACAATGAGCAGTTCTTC. The encoded protein is CASSMGDRPYNEQFF.

This chain uses TRBV2 with TRBJ2-2; D is possibly TRBD1 (6 bases). Germline-derived CDR1 and CDR2 are SNHLY and FYNNEI. CDR3 length equals 15 residues. Trimming removed 5 bases at V and 1 base at J, with 11 bases between. The CDR3 coding sequence is TGTGCCAGCAGTTCCAAGGACAGGAACACCGGGGAGCTGTTTTTT. Translating gives CASSSKDRNTGELFF.

The chain has TRBV7-3 and TRBJ2-3; D possibly matches TRBD1 or TRBD2 (6 bases each). Germline CDR1 and CDR2: SGHTA and FQGTGA. V dropped 1 base and J dropped 2 bases, with 16 bases sitting between them. This CDR3 has 17 amino acids. CDR3 residues: CASSLNRWRGDTDTQYF. CDR3 sequence (DNA): TGTGCCAGCAGCTTAAACCGATGGAGGGGGGACACAGATACGCAGTATTTT.

The chain joins TRBV9 to TRBJ2-5; 7 nucleotides match TRBD1. Germline CDR1 is SGDLS and CDR2 is YYNGEE. Losses at the gene ends were 0 bases for V and 0 bases for J; bases not matched to a gene: 5. There are 16 residues in the CDR3. In nucleotides, the CDR3 is TGTGCCAGCAGCGTAGCCACAGGGGCGTACCAAGAGACCCAGTACTTC. It codes for CASSVATGAYQETQYF.

The CDR3 protein is CASTRGQGPYEQYF. Written as DNA, the CDR3 is TGTGCCAGCACCAGGGGACAGGGACCCTACGAGCAGTACTTC. The chain employs TRBV6-1 and TRBJ2-7, with TRBD1 matching 9 bases. The J segment lost 2 bases and the V segment lost 7 bases, leaving 6 bases of the junction unmatched. Germline V gene data show CDR1 as MNHNS and CDR2 as SASEGT. This CDR3 contains 14 residues.

The genes are TRBV7-2 and TRBJ2-5; the D is unclear. In germline, CDR1 is SGHTA, CDR2 FQGNSA. Trimming shortened V by 3 bases and J by 1 base, and 15 bases separated the two germline ends. The CDR3 length is 16 residues. DNA for the CDR3: TGTGCCAGCAGCTTTCTGGCAAACCTACTCCAAGAGACCCAGTACTTC. Translation gives CASSFLANLLQETQYF.

This clone was counted once. This sequence joins TRBV28 and TRBJ2-7, with D possibly matching TRBD2 (6 bases). Germline lookup yields CDR1 MDHEN and CDR2 SYDVKM. V lost 3 bases and J lost 4, with 13 bases in between. The CDR3 extends over 14 amino acids. The CDR3 is CASSFGGKAYEQYF. In nucleotides, the CDR3 is TGTGCCAGCAGTTTCGGGGGAAAGGCATACGAGCAGTACTTC.

This clone appeared once. The J gene is TRBJ1-1, the V gene TRBV18, with no clear D. In germline, CDR1 is KGHSH, CDR2 LQKENI. Trimming took 0 bases from V and 4 from J, leaving 9 bases between them. This CDR3 comprises 14 residues. CDR3 nucleotide sequence: TGTGCCAGCTCACCACCGGGGATCGGCACTGAAGCTTTCTTT. It specifies CASSPPGIGTEAFF.

The rearrangement links TRBV6-6 to TRBJ2-5; 7 bases align to TRBD1. CDR3 length: 13 amino acids. J was trimmed by 5 bases and V by 2 bases; bases with no gene match: 2. Germline V gives CDR1 MNHNY, CDR2 SVGAGI (reference sequence). The CDR3 region is CASSYTDRETQYF. CDR3 DNA sequence: TGTGCCAGCAGTTACACGGACAGGGAGACCCAGTACTTC.

The chain combines TRBV5-1 with TRBJ2-1, with D tentatively TRBD1 (6 bases). CDR1 is SGHRS, CDR2 YFSETQ, per germline. V was pared by 5 bases and J by 9 bases, with 21 bases between. This CDR3 region has 15 residues. The CDR3 DNA reads as TGCGCCAGCAGTCCCGGACAGCCTCCGACCGGTGAGCAGTTCTTC. Its protein is CASSPGQPPTGEQFF.

As DNA, the CDR3 is TGTGCCAGCAACAACCCCGGGCGGCGGGATGGCGAGCAGTTCTTC. Translated, it gives CASNNPGRRDGEQFF. J is TRBJ2-1 and V is TRBV5-4; maybe TRBD2 (6 bases). The germline V and J ends were trimmed by 6 bases and 10 bases, with 23 bases remaining between them. CDR3 length: 15 amino acids. Germline-derived CDR1 and CDR2 are SGHNT and YYREEE (reference sequence). The full variable domain, completed using reference TRBV5-4 and TRBJ2-1, is ETGVTQSPTHLIKTRGQQVTLRCSSQSGHNTVSWYQQALGQGPQFIFQYYREEENGRGNFPPRFSGLQFPNYSSELNVNALELDDSALYLCASNNPGRRDGEQFFGPGTRLTVL.

The V gene is TRBV28, the J gene TRBJ2-7; 7 bases agree with TRBD1. The CDR3 consists of 15 residues. After removal of 6 bases from V and 4 bases from J, the junction contained 12 bases not matched to a gene. Germline CDR1 reads MDHEN; CDR2 reads SYDVKM. The CDR3 protein is CASSLTSTGKYEQYF. In DNA, the CDR3 is TGTGCCAGCAGCCTTACCTCGACAGGGAAATACGAGCAGTACTTC.

This chain uses TRBV4-2 with TRBJ1-2, with D possibly matching TRBD1 (6 bases). Per germline, CDR1 LGHNA and CDR2 YNFKEQ. The CDR3 runs to 16 residues. With 7 bases removed from V and 8 bases from J, the gap between germline ends came to 26 bases. The CDR3 DNA reads TGTGCCAGCACACCTCCCGGGCAGGGGAGAGTAGAGGGCTACACCTTC. The encoded protein is CASTPPGQGRVEGYTF.

The chain has TRBV6-1 and TRBJ1-4; a weak D match, TRBD1 (6 bases). V gave up 4 bases and J gave up 15 bases, with 24 bases separating them. The CDR3 runs to 15 residues. Germline assignment: CDR1 MNHNS and CDR2 SASEGT. This CDR3 reads CASSVLQGGPVEVFF. The CDR3 coding sequence is TGTGCCAGCAGTGTGTTACAGGGAGGTCCGGTCGAGGTGTTTTTT.

The V call is TRBV10-1, the J call TRBJ2-2, with no clear D. Germline values: CDR1 WNHNN, CDR2 SYGVQD (reference sequence). V dropped 11 bases and J dropped 8 bases, with 9 bases sitting between them. This CDR3 has 10 residues. The CDR3 protein is CAVPRGELFF. Written as DNA, the CDR3 is TGCGCCGTCCCGAGGGGGGAGCTGTTTTTT.